Listed below are T cell receptor beta chains from one sample, sequenced in a study of neurological immune-mediated disorders. Via MiXCR, TCRdb re-called the 5' RACE reads, giving one row per CDR3 protein. The sample shows some 60,000 distinct CDR3 sequences, over 8.5% of them seen only once. Sequencing was done on a sample of PBMCs. The source of these receptors is a male donor with HTLV-1-associated myelopathy (HAM/TSP). Each CDR3 is given with its conserved first and last residue. D genes are given only for firm matches. The size of a clone is reported for some rows only, either as once, few or many, or as a class for expanded clones.

d_call,clone_size,j_call,v_call,cdr3_nt,cdr3_aa
-,many,TRBJ1-1,TRBV15,TGTGCCACCAGCAGAGATAGGGGGGAGGTCCTGAACACTGAAGCTTTCTTT,CATSRDRGEVLNTEAFF
TRBD2,many,TRBJ2-3,TRBV12-3/TRBV12-4,TGTGCCAGCAGCCAGCGGAGACTAGCGGGCCCCACAGATACGCAGTATTTT,CASSQRRLAGPTDTQYF
-,many,TRBJ2-4,TRBV27,TGTGCCAGCAGTCGATCCGGGACCATGGGAAACATTCAGTACTTC,CASSRSGTMGNIQYF
-,many,TRBJ2-7,TRBV7-9,TGTGCCAGCAGCTTAGTACGTCAGGAGTCCTACGAGCAGTACTTC,CASSLVRQESYEQYF
-,few,TRBJ2-3,TRBV2,TGTGCCAGCAGTGAATTCAGGGGAGGGAGCACAGATACGCAGTATTTT,CASSEFRGGSTDTQYF
-,many,TRBJ2-5,TRBV12-3/TRBV12-4,TGTGCCAGCAGTTTGTCGGTGACCCAGTACTTC,CASSLSVTQYF
-,few,TRBJ1-5,TRBV6-5,TGTGCCAGCAAAGGACAGAGAGGGCAGCCCCAGCATTTT,CASKGQRGQPQHF
-,medium-sized,TRBJ2-1,TRBV5-1,TGCGCCAGCAGCTTGGAGAGCCTCTGGGCGGAACAGTTCTTC,CASSLESLWAEQFF
-,-,TRBJ1-3,TRBV4-2,TGTGCCAGCAGCCAAGTGATAGGGGCCGGAAACACCATATATTTT,CASSQVIGAGNTIYF
-,many,TRBJ1-1,TRBV6-2/TRBV6-3,TGTGCCAGCAGCATGACAACTACTGAAGCTTTCTTT,CASSMTTTEAFF
-,once,TRBJ1-3,TRBV9,TGTGACAACAGCGTCGACGAGGTTGCTGGAAACACCATATATTTT,CDNSVDEVAGNTIYF
-,many,TRBJ1-4,TRBV7-9,TGTGCCAGCAGCTTAGCGGGGGGTGAAAAACTGTTTTTT,CASSLAGGEKLFF
-,-,TRBJ2-1,TRBV5-1,TGCGCCAGCAGCGTAGGGACATGGATTCCCTCCTACAATGAGCAGTTCTTC,CASSVGTWIPSYNEQFF
-,many,TRBJ1-1,TRBV19,TGTGCCAGTTCAAAGGGGGTCGGACCGAACACTGAAGCTTTCTTT,CASSKGVGPNTEAFF
TRBD1,many,TRBJ2-7,TRBV5-1,TGCGCCAGTTCTACTCTCCCGGGACAGGGGGACGAGCAGTACTTC,CASSTLPGQGDEQYF
-,many,TRBJ1-4,TRBV29-1,TGCAGCGCCCTTTGGGAAAAACTGTTTTTT,CSALWEKLFF
-,many,TRBJ1-2,TRBV7-9,TGTGCCAGCAGCTCCACGTCAGGGCCGCGTAACTATGGCTACACCTTC,CASSSTSGPRNYGYTF
TRBD1,-,TRBJ1-4,TRBV20-1,TGCAGTGCCCACAGGGGGCGCAGAGCTAATGAAAAACTGTTTTTT,CSAHRGRRANEKLFF
-,many,TRBJ2-1,TRBV20-1,TGCAGTGCTAGGTGGCGGTCCTACAATGAGCAGTTCTTC,CSARWRSYNEQFF
-,many,TRBJ1-5,TRBV19,TGTGCCAGTAGTATTGGTGGCAGGGGAGAACAGCCCCAGCATTTT,CASSIGGRGEQPQHF
TRBD2,many,TRBJ2-5,TRBV5-1,TGCGCCAGCACCGGACTAGCGGGGATCCAAGAGACCCAGTACTTC,CASTGLAGIQETQYF
TRBD1,many,TRBJ2-7,TRBV24-1,TGTGCCACCCCCGGCTGGGACAGCCCCTACGAGCAGTACTTC,CATPGWDSPYEQYF
TRBD2,many,TRBJ2-1,TRBV5-1,TGCGCCAGCAAACTAGCGGGGGCCTACAATGAGCAGTTCTTC,CASKLAGAYNEQFF